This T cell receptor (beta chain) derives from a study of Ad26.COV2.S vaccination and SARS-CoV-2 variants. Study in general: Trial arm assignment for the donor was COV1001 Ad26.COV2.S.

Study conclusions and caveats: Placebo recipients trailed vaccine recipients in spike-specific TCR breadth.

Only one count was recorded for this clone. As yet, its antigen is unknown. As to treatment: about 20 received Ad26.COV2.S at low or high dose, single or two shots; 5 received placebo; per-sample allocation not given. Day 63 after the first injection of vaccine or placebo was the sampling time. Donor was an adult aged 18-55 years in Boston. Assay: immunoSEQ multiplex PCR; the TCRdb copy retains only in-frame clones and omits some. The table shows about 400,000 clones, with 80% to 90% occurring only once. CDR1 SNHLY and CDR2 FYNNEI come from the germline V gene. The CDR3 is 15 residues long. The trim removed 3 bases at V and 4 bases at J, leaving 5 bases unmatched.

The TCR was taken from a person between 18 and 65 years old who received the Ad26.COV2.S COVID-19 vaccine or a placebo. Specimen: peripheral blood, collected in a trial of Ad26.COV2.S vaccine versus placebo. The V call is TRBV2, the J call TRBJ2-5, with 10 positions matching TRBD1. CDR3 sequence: CASSDPGQGLETQYF. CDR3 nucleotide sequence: TGTGCCAGCAGTGACCCGGGACAGGGGTTAGAGACCCAGTACTTC.